This TCR beta chain originates from a study of CD8+CD57+ T cells in acquired aplastic anemia. Sequencing involved patients with CD8+CD57+ cell expansion previously shown by flow cytometry. The CDR3 spans 12 residues. Germline V gives CDR1 SGHDN, CDR2 FVKESK. V was trimmed by 8 bases and J by 7 bases, leaving 12 bases between them. Using genomic DNA as the template, TCR beta VDJ and CDR3 profiling was carried out. TCRdb re-called the reads with MiXCR, one entry per CDR3 protein. Among approximately 470,000 distinct CDR3 sequences listed, approximately 33% were seen once. This clonotype was counted many times.

The sequencing input was sorted CD4+, CD8+, or CD8+CD57+ T cells (not recorded which) from PBMCs. V gene TRBV14 combines with J gene TRBJ2-1; D remains ambiguous. This receptor was obtained from a human donor with aplastic anemia. The DNA of the CDR3 is TGTGCCAGCCGAAGGACGTTGAATGAGCAGTTCTTC. This gives the protein CASRRTLNEQFF.